This T cell receptor beta chain was retrieved from a study of naive and memory T cell subsets. General study points: A few larger clonotypes appeared in naive repertoires, especially CD8, possibly memory cells re-expressing CD45RA.

Both TRBC1 and TRBC2 were covered by a beta constant-region primer of two equimolar oligonucleotides. The ligated cDNA underwent four PCR rounds using SP2 and nested alpha and beta constant-region primers. TCRdb analysed the UMI-ligation and nested PCR reads with MiXCR anew, one entry per CDR3 protein. The sample includes about 150,000 distinct CDR3 sequences, approximately 22% of them seen just once. This clonotype was detected ten times or more. Its specificity is unknown. This CDR3 contains 12 residues. Germline loops: CDR1 MDHEN, CDR2 SYDVKM. V lost 3 bases to trimming and J lost 8 bases, with 5 bases between them.

This receptor was identified in a human donor in good health. Sequenced input: naive CD4+ T cells from blood. The chain carries TRBV28 and TRBJ1-6; D is unresolved. In nucleotides, the CDR3 is TGTGCCAGCAGTTTTAGGGATTCACCCCTCCACTTT. Translation gives CASSFRDSPLHF.